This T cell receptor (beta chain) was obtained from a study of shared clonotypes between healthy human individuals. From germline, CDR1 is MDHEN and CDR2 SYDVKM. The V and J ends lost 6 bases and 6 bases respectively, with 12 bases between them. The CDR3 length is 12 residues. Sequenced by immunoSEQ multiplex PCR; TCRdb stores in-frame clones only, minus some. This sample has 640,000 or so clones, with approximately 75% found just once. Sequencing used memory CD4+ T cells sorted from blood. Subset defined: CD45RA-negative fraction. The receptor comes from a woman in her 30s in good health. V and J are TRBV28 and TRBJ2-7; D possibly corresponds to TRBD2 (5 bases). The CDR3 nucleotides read TGTGCCAGCAGCCTACAGCGGAGCGAGCAGTACTTC. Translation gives CASSLQRSEQYF.